This T cell receptor beta chain originates from a study of T cells in Graves' hyperthyroidism and ophthalmopathy. Study-wide findings and caveats: Peripheral blood also featured most of the thyroid clonotypes expanded above 0.001.

There were TCR beta CDR3 regions amplified from RNA transcripts. RT-PCR in the first round (using the HTBI primer set) targeted the TCR CDR3. TCRdb reanalysed the multiplex PCR reads using MiXCR and keeps one entry per CDR3 protein. Of about 620,000 distinct CDR3 sequences in the sample, roughly 17% were seen once. Patients aged 18 to 65 had newly diagnosed hyperthyroidism lasting under 2 months. V was shortened by 8 bases and J by 4 bases, with 14 bases between the two germline ends. Germline V gene lookup returns CDR1 SNHLY and CDR2 FYNNEI. The CDR3 loop spans 13 amino acids. Details on this clonotype: Its specificity is not known.

The sample consisted of blood. This chain joins TRBV2 and TRBJ1-1; D is possibly TRBD1 (5 bases). The sequence was collected from a woman aged 25 to 39 with Graves' hyperthyroidism. The chain's CDR3 is CASGVTEGTEAFF. The CDR3 region has the DNA TGTGCCAGCGGGGTGACAGAAGGCACTGAAGCTTTCTTT. Filled out from reference TRBV2 and TRBJ1-1, the complete variable domain reads EPEVTQTPSHQVTQMGQEVILRCVPISNHLYFYWYRQILGQKVEFLVSFYNNEISEKSEIFDDQFSVERPDGSNFTLKIRSTKLEDSAMYFCASGVTEGTEAFFGQGTRLTVV.